The 21 T cell receptor beta chains reported below all come from one sample, sequenced in a study of high-grade serous ovarian cancer treatment subgroups. Sequenced by immunoSEQ multiplex PCR; TCRdb stores in-frame clones only, minus some. The top ten clones hold roughly 2.2% of a sample with about 30,000 clones, 80% to 90% of them seen once. Tumor samples were taken before definitive surgery or chemotherapy. Sequenced sample: tumor tissue. The origin of the receptors is a human donor with high-grade serous ovarian cancer.

The chain couples TRBV6-6 to TRBJ1-4; 11 bases match TRBD1. The V gene's germline CDR1 is MNHNY and CDR2 SVGAGI (reference sequence). V dropped 4 bases and J dropped 7; count of bases not matched to a gene: 2. This CDR3 is built from 14 residues. CDR3 nucleotide sequence: TGTGCCAGCAGTTTAGGACAGGGGGCTGAAAAACTGTTTTTT. Its translation is CASSLGQGAEKLFF.

The chain joins TRBV20-1 to TRBJ1-2; D is undetermined. CDR3 length equals 9 residues. Germline CDR1 DFQATT, CDR2 SNEGSKA (reference sequence). Between the trimmed V and J ends, which lost 6 bases and 12 bases, there was a span of 11 bases. Here the CDR3 reads CSAMRDNTF. CDR3 bases: TGCAGTGCCATGCGCGATAACACCTTC.

Concerning this clone: Sequence at one end of the junction differs from germline and may be a read error. This chain connects TRBV7-3 to TRBJ2-1; 7 bases are shared with TRBD2. Per germline, CDR1 SGHTA and CDR2 FQGTGA. This CDR3 contains 14 residues. The CDR3 region has the DNA TGTGCCAGCAGCCTAACAGCGGGAAGCAGTGAGCAGTTCTTC. It translates to CASSLTAGSSEQFF.

This chain uses TRBV9 with TRBJ2-2; possible D gene TRBD2, 7 bases. Between the trimmed V and J ends, which lost 4 bases and 5 bases, there was a span of 15 bases. The CDR3 extends over 15 amino acids. Germline values: CDR1 SGDLS, CDR2 YYNGEE. This CDR3 is CASSRGGDGTGELFF. CDR3 bases: TGTGCCAGCAGCCGAGGGGGGGACGGGACCGGGGAGCTGTTTTTT.

This chain connects TRBV5-1 to TRBJ2-2; 7 bases are a match to TRBD1. The CDR3 covers 15 residues. The germline gives CDR1 SGHRS, CDR2 YFSETQ. After removal of 4 bases from V and 0 bases from J, the junction contained 3 bases not matched to a gene. CDR3 sequence: CASSGGQTNTGELFF. The CDR3 nucleotides read TGCGCCAGCAGCGGGGGACAGACGAACACCGGGGAGCTGTTTTTT.

This clone has only one observation. V gene TRBV6-6 combines with J gene TRBJ2-3, with 12 bases aligning to TRBD2. In germline, CDR1 is MNHNY, CDR2 SVGAGI (reference sequence). V shed 6 bases and J 2 bases; nucleotides not matched to a gene: 3. This CDR3 is 15 amino acids long. The CDR3 nucleotides read TGTGCCAGCAGGCTAGCGGGAGGGACCACAGATACGCAGTATTTT. As protein: CASRLAGGTTDTQYF.

The chain uses TRBV11-2 and TRBJ2-5; D possibly corresponds to TRBD2 (5 bases). The tail of the sequence fits TRBJ2-7 better, so the J call may be wrong. CDR1 and CDR2 from the germline V gene are SGHAT and FQNNGV. The CDR3 is made up of 18 amino acids. The CDR3 nucleotides are TGTGCCAGCACCACTCTACTAGGCCGAATGAAAAGCTCCTACGAGCAGTACTTC. Translated, it gives CASTTLLGRMKSSYEQYF.

This clone was counted a few times. DNA of the CDR3: TGCGCCAGCAGCTTGGACGGAACGACTCTTAACTATGGCTACACCTTC. It translates to CASSLDGTTLNYGYTF. This chain connects TRBV5-1 to TRBJ1-2; D is unresolved. The CDR3 runs to 16 residues. Per germline, CDR1 SGHRS and CDR2 YFSETQ. With 0 bases removed from V and 1 base from J, the gap between germline ends came to 13 bases.

The V gene is TRBV12-5, the J gene TRBJ2-2, with D unclear. The ends were cut back, 6 bases at V and 3 bases at J, with 14 bases in the middle. The CDR3 has 15 amino acids. Germline-derived CDR1 and CDR2 are LGHNT and FRNRAP. The CDR3 DNA follows: TGTGCTAGTGGCCTTACAAAGCGAGACACCGGGGAGCTGTTTTTT. This sequence encodes CASGLTKRDTGELFF.

The CDR3 coding sequence is TGTGCCAGCAGCTTAGGGCGAGCTACCGGGGAGCTGTTTTTT. It encodes CASSLGRATGELFF. The chain is built from TRBV7-3 and TRBJ2-2; D remains ambiguous. The CDR3 loop spans 14 amino acids. Germline CDR1 is SGHTA and CDR2 is FQGTGA. V lost 2 bases and J 5 bases, leaving 9 bases between the germline ends.

CDR3 DNA sequence: TGTGCCAGCTCACCGACAGATACGCAGTATTTT. Its protein product is CASSPTDTQYF. The chain couples TRBV18 to TRBJ2-3; no firm D call. V was pared by 3 bases and J by 3 bases, with 1 base between. CDR3 length: 11 amino acids. Per germline, CDR1 KGHSH and CDR2 LQKENI.

This chain uses TRBV14 with TRBJ1-1; D is uncertain. V was pared by 0 bases and J by 3 bases, with 5 bases between. CDR1 and CDR2 from the germline V gene are SGHDN and FVKESK. The CDR3 is 13 amino acids. CDR3 sequence reads: CASSQDLDTEAFF. In nucleotides, the CDR3 is TGTGCCAGCAGCCAAGATCTTGACACTGAAGCTTTCTTT.

This clone has a handful of counts. The V call is TRBV28, the J call TRBJ1-5; D remains unclear. CDR1 and CDR2 from the germline V gene are MDHEN and SYDVKM. V lost 5 bases, J lost 5 bases, and 10 bases lay in between. The CDR3 is made up of 13 amino acids. The CDR3 nucleotides are TGTGCCAGCAGTCTTCAGAGAGATCAGCCCCAGCATTTT. The encoded protein is CASSLQRDQPQHF.

The rearrangement links TRBV28 to TRBJ2-1, with TRBD2 matching over 14 bases. J was trimmed by 5 bases and V by 5 bases; bases with no gene match: 5. Per germline, CDR1 MDHEN and CDR2 SYDVKM. The CDR3 has 16 amino acids. CDR3 in DNA: TGTGCCAGCAGTCCTTGGACTAGCGGGAGGAACAATGAGCAGTTCTTC. Translated: CASSPWTSGRNNEQFF.

V and J are TRBV10-3 and TRBJ1-5; 9 bases map to TRBD1. The CDR3 totals 14 residues. With 5 bases clipped from V and 6 bases from J, the junction kept 5 bases outside the gene matches. Germline V gene sequence: CDR1 ENHRY, CDR2 SYGVKD. The chain's CDR3 is CAISTVTGGQPQHF. In DNA, the CDR3 is TGTGCCATCAGTACAGTGACAGGGGGTCAGCCCCAGCATTTT.

This clone was counted once. At the DNA level, this CDR3 is encoded by other sequences in the same sample as well. The chain recombines TRBV29-1 with TRBJ1-1; D remains ambiguous. The CDR3 has 13 amino acids. Trimming left V 3 bases short and J 0 bases short, with 8 bases between. From germline, CDR1 is SQVTM and CDR2 ANQGSEA. The DNA of the CDR3 is TGCAGCGTTGAGAGCGGGTTGAACACTGAAGCTTTCTTT. Protein: CSVESGLNTEAFF.

This clone was recorded once. The chain combines TRBV11-2 with TRBJ1-5; D might be TRBD1 (5 bases). Deletions cut 5 bases from V and 0 bases from J, with 11 bases between. The CDR3 is 15 amino acids. CDR1 is SGHAT, CDR2 FQNNGV, per germline. The DNA of the CDR3 is TGTGCCAGCAGCCCAGGGATTTATAGCAATCAGCCCCAGCATTTT. It is translated as CASSPGIYSNQPQHF.

This clone was seen only a few times. V and J are TRBV7-9 and TRBJ2-1, with a weak D call TRBD2 (6 bases). V was trimmed by 1 base and J by 1 base, leaving 17 bases between them. The CDR3 is made up of 18 amino acids. CDR1 and CDR2 from the germline V gene are SEHNR and FQNEAQ (reference sequence). CDR3 in amino acids: CASSLGQFPGSSYNEQFF. The CDR3 DNA sequence: TGTGCCAGCAGCTTAGGACAGTTCCCCGGGAGTTCCTACAATGAGCAGTTCTTC.

This sequence joins TRBV5-1 and TRBJ2-1; the match to TRBD1 covers 10 bases. CDR3 length: 15 residues. With V trimmed by 4 bases and J by 7 bases, 8 bases remained unmatched. Germline lookup yields CDR1 SGHRS and CDR2 YFSETQ. CDR3 amino acids: CASSTIPGQGNEQFF. CDR3 nucleotides: TGCGCCAGCAGCACAATACCGGGACAGGGGAATGAGCAGTTCTTC.

The CDR3: CASSSQGQPTDTQYF. The CDR3 region has the DNA TGTGCCAGCAGTTCACAGGGACAGCCCACAGATACGCAGTATTTT. The V call is TRBV6-6, the J call TRBJ2-3, with 7 bases identical to TRBD1. CDR3 size: 15 residues. Looked up from germline, CDR1 is MNHNY and CDR2 is SVGAGI (reference sequence). The J segment lost 2 bases and the V segment lost 4 bases, leaving 6 bases of the junction unmatched.

The genes are TRBV6-1 and TRBJ1-5; TRBD1 matches at 7 bases. The CDR3 is 15 amino acids. With V trimmed by 6 bases and J by 0 bases, 5 bases remained unmatched. The germline CDR1 and CDR2 sequences are MNHNS and SASEGT. For the CDR3, the DNA is TGTGCCAGCAGGACACAGGGGAATAGCAATCAGCCCCAGCATTTT. This translates into CASRTQGNSNQPQHF.